This T cell receptor beta chain was captured by sequencing in a study of T cells in Graves' hyperthyroidism and ophthalmopathy. Study background: Specimen type is peripheral blood, collected at initial diagnosis prior to any treatment.

This clonotype showed up many times. The antigen remains unidentified. Overall study results and limits: Ophthalmopathy and stable hyperthyroidism were separated by a 13 V-J model.

RNA transcripts served as the template for amplifying TCR beta CDR3 regions. The HTBI set primed first-round TCR CDR3 RT-PCR. TCRdb fed the multiplex PCR reads into MiXCR, producing one record per CDR3 protein. Of hundreds of thousands of distinct CDR3 sequences in the sample, 16% were seen once. The CDR3 totals 15 residues. Germline values: CDR1 WNHNN, CDR2 SYGVQD (reference sequence). The J segment lost 7 bases and the V segment lost 4 bases, leaving 7 bases of the junction unmatched. Diagnosing involved the use of clinical symptoms, serum thyroxine and TRAb, thyroid ultrasound and orbital computed tomography.

This clonotype was obtained from a woman aged 18-30 years with Graves' hyperthyroidism. The chain joins TRBV10-1 to TRBJ2-1; 10 nucleotides agree with TRBD2. The sample consisted of blood. In nucleotides, the CDR3 is TGCGCCAGCAGTGGATTACTAGCGGGACGGAATGAGCAGTTCTTC. Its protein is CASSGLLAGRNEQFF.